These T cell receptor beta chains were read from a single sample in a study of blood T cell repertoires in COVID-19. Sequenced by immunoSEQ multiplex PCR; TCRdb stores in-frame clones only, minus some. The sample lists roughly 180,000 clones; over 70% were seen once. Sequenced input: PBMCs or T cells enriched from blood (not recorded which). All receptors come from a woman between 45 and 65 years old in a cohort exposed to, infected with or recovered from COVID-19 (not recorded which). Each CDR3 is given with its conserved first and last residue. D genes are given only for firm matches.

>TRBJ2-6|-|TRBV5-1
CASSTRSTGSAGANVLTF
>TRBJ1-2|TRBD1|TRBV6-5
CASSSRDRGSYGYTF
>TRBJ1-5|-|TRBV6-5
CASSYLDSNQPQHF
>TRBJ2-1|TRBD2|TRBV15
CATSSLAGEYNEQFF
>TRBJ2-2|TRBD2|TRBV2
CASSELSGGNTGELFF
>TRBJ1-4|TRBD1|TRBV4-3
CASSQERAQGELFF
>TRBJ1-2|-|TRBV5-8
CASSLGSVLYGYTF
>TRBJ1-1|TRBD1|TRBV10-1
CASSAGGAIEAFF
>TRBJ2-1|-|TRBV3-1/TRBV3-2
CASSPWDTAGEQFF
>TRBJ1-2|TRBD1|TRBV7-2
CASSPGTGYRYGYTF
>TRBJ1-2|TRBD1|TRBV5-1
CARSGGPAVTGGYGYTF
>TRBJ1-2|-|TRBV6-2/TRBV6-3
CASSYRGEGRNYGYTF
>TRBJ1-2|-|TRBV19
CASSQKDIYGYTF